The 26 T cell receptor beta chains below all came from one sample that was sequenced in a study of shared clonotypes between healthy human individuals. Clones were read by immunoSEQ multiplex PCR, and TCRdb kept only the in-frame ones, dropping some. The sample yields 1,400,000 or so clones, less than 99% seen once. The specimen sequenced was naive CD4+ T cells sorted from blood. Subset here: CD45RA+ positively selected. These TCRs come from a man aged 25 to 40 in good health.

The chain carries TRBV28 and TRBJ2-5; TRBD1 is a possible D gene (5 bases). V was trimmed by 3 bases and J by 4 bases, leaving 15 bases between them. There are 15 residues in the CDR3. Germline V CDR1 and CDR2: MDHEN, SYDVKM. The CDR3 reads CASSFSGLGPETQYF. CDR3 bases: TGTGCCAGCAGTTTCTCGGGCCTGGGGCCAGAGACCCAGTACTTC. The full variable domain, in which reference TRBV28 and TRBJ2-5 provide the parts outside the CDR3, is DVKVTQSSRYLVKRTGEKVFLECVQDMDHENMFWYRQDPGLGLRLIYFSYDVKMKEKGDIPEGYSVSREKKERFSLILESASTNQTSMYLCASSFSGLGPETQYFGPGTRLLVL.

This chain links TRBV10-3 with TRBJ2-3; 9 bases match TRBD2. This CDR3 is 17 amino acids long. Per germline, CDR1 ENHRY and CDR2 SYGVKD. Trimming at V came to 11 bases and at J to 4 bases, leaving 19 bases not matched to a gene. The CDR3 DNA reads TGTGCCTCCCAAAGCGGGGGGCAGCGGGAGTACCCAGATACGCAGTATTTT. This encodes CASQSGGQREYPDTQYF.

The V call is TRBV30, the J call TRBJ2-1; 13 bases agree with TRBD2. V trimming: 1 base; J trimming: 4 bases; junction bases outside the gene matches: 1. Germline lookup yields CDR1 GTSNPN and CDR2 SVGIG (reference sequence). The CDR3 is 15 amino acids. The CDR3 nucleotides read TGTGCCTGGAGTGGGACTAGCGGGGGTTACAATGAGCAGTTCTTC. Its translation: CAWSGTSGGYNEQFF.

The chain uses TRBV7-9 and TRBJ1-1; TRBD1 might be the D (5 bases). This CDR3 comprises 15 residues. Trimming left V 3 bases short and J 3 bases short, with 14 bases between. Germline V CDR1 and CDR2: SEHNR, FQNEAQ (reference sequence). CDR3 protein: CASSFHGGVDTEAFF. DNA of the CDR3: TGTGCCAGCAGCTTTCATGGGGGAGTGGACACTGAAGCTTTCTTT.

This clone showed up just once. The chain is built from TRBV30 and TRBJ2-7; D is unclear. Germline CDR1 GTSNPN, CDR2 SVGIG (reference sequence). The CDR3 sequence is 14 residues long. The ends were cut back, 0 bases at V and 4 bases at J, with 13 bases in the middle. CDR3 sequence (DNA): TGTGCCTGGAGTGTATTACTCCTAGAGTACGAGCAGTACTTC. It translates to CAWSVLLLEYEQYF. The full variable domain, its missing parts supplied by reference TRBV30 and TRBJ2-7, is SQTIHQWPATLVQPVGSPLSLECTVEGTSNPNLYWYRQAAGRGLQLLFYSVGIGQISSEVPQNLSASRPQDRQFILSSKKLLLSDSGFYLCAWSVLLLEYEQYFGPGTRLTVT.

The rearrangement joins TRBV25-1 to TRBJ1-1; D unclear. V was trimmed by 5 bases and J by 0 bases, leaving 16 bases between them. The CDR3 consists of 16 residues. Germline loops: CDR1 MGHDK, CDR2 SYGVNS. The DNA of the CDR3 is TGTGCCAGCAGTCCTTGGGGTCCAGATGTGAACACTGAAGCTTTCTTT. Encoded protein: CASSPWGPDVNTEAFF.

Regarding this clone: Other DNA variants within this sample encode the same CDR3. The rearrangement uses TRBV5-5 and TRBJ2-4; D ambiguous. V was cut by 1 base and J by 8 bases, with 4 bases left in between. Looked up from germline, CDR1 is SGHKS and CDR2 is YYEKEE (reference sequence). CDR3 length: 11 residues. The CDR3 here is CASSLKDIQYF. The CDR3 DNA follows: TGTGCCAGCAGCTTGAAGGACATTCAGTACTTC.

The J gene is TRBJ1-3, the V gene TRBV7-2; the D is unclear. CDR1 is SGHTA and CDR2 is FQGNSA in the germline V gene. V gave up 0 bases and J gave up 1 base, with 7 bases separating them. The CDR3 has 15 amino acids. CDR3 region: CASSLAGRSGNTIYF. The CDR3 coding sequence is TGTGCCAGCAGCTTAGCGGGTAGATCTGGAAACACCATATATTTT.

The V gene is TRBV28, the J gene TRBJ2-2; D is perhaps TRBD1 or TRBD2 (6 bases each). The CDR3 consists of 15 residues. V was cut by 3 bases and J by 4 bases, with 12 bases left in between. The germline V gene has CDR1 MDHEN and CDR2 SYDVKM. CDR3: CASSLWGARTGELFF. Written as DNA, the CDR3 is TGTGCCAGCAGTTTGTGGGGGGCGCGCACCGGGGAGCTGTTTTTT.

The chain combines TRBV9 with TRBJ2-1; the match to TRBD2 covers 14 bases. V dropped 2 bases and J dropped 4; count of bases not matched to a gene: 14. Germline V gives CDR1 SGDLS, CDR2 YYNGEE. This CDR3 is 20 amino acids long. CDR3 in DNA: TGTGCCAGCAGCGTCACCTCAGGGACTAGCGGGAGCGAGGCTTACAATGAGCAGTTCTTC. This translates into CASSVTSGTSGSEAYNEQFF.

This rearrangement joins TRBV29-1 to TRBJ1-5, with D perhaps TRBD1 (5 bases). The CDR3 loop spans 13 amino acids. In germline, CDR1 is SQVTM, CDR2 ANQGSEA. Trimming removed 4 bases at V and 3 bases at J, with 10 bases between. The CDR3 nucleotides are TGCAGCGTTGTGGGGCAGCCCAATCAGCCCCAGCATTTT. Amino acids: CSVVGQPNQPQHF.

The chain couples TRBV6-1 to TRBJ2-7; TRBD1 matches at 8 bases. The V gene's germline CDR1 is MNHNS and CDR2 SASEGT. V shed 0 bases and J 4 bases; nucleotides not matched to a gene: 5. The CDR3 is 15 amino acids. The CDR3 DNA reads TGTGCCAGCAGTGAAGCTGGGACAGGACCTTACGAGCAGTACTTC. Translating it yields CASSEAGTGPYEQYF.

This clone is a singleton in its sample. This chain uses TRBV10-3 with TRBJ1-3, with 9 bases fitting TRBD1. The junction had 7 bases not matched to a gene; V was cut back by 9 bases and J by 1 base. The germline CDR1 and CDR2 sequences are ENHRY and SYGVKD. The CDR3 totals 15 residues. The CDR3 nucleotides read TGTGCCATAGGGACAGGGATTCAGTCTGGAAACACCATATATTTT. This encodes CAIGTGIQSGNTIYF.

This rearrangement joins TRBV9 to TRBJ2-1; 11 nucleotides align to TRBD2. Losses at the gene ends were 0 bases for V and 5 bases for J; bases not matched to a gene: 7. Germline V gene sequence: CDR1 SGDLS, CDR2 YYNGEE. This CDR3 has 17 residues. Written as DNA, the CDR3 is TGTGCCAGCAGCGTAGCTTTGGAACTAGCGGGGGACAATGAGCAGTTCTTC. This translates into CASSVALELAGDNEQFF. Full variable domain (outside the CDR3, taken from reference TRBV9 and TRBJ2-1): DSGVTQTPKHLITATGQRVTLRCSPRSGDLSVYWYQQSLDQGLQFLIQYYNGEERAKGNILERFSAQQFPDLHSELNLSSLELGDSALYFCASSVALELAGDNEQFFGPGTRLTVL.

J is TRBJ1-1 and V is TRBV7-2; no firm D call. The length of the CDR3 is 12 residues. CDR1 is SGHTA and CDR2 is FQGNSA in the germline V gene. Trimming removed 5 bases from V and 3 bases from J, with 7 bases in between. CDR3 DNA sequence: TGTGCCAGCAGCCGGAAGGACACTGAAGCTTTCTTT. This sequence encodes CASSRKDTEAFF.

The V call is TRBV6-1, the J call TRBJ1-5, with D hard to call. The length of the CDR3 is 13 residues. Per the germline V gene, CDR1 is MNHNS and CDR2 is SASEGT. Trimming pared 4 bases from V and 7 bases from J, leaving 11 bases between. CDR3 sequence (DNA): TGTGCCAGCAGTGTGCGCAGGAACCAGCCCCAGCATTTT. Amino acid sequence: CASSVRRNQPQHF.

V usage is TRBV18 and J usage is TRBJ2-7, with unresolved D. CDR1 is KGHSH and CDR2 is LQKENI in the germline V gene. Trimming stripped 1 base from V and 2 bases from J, with 9 bases between. This CDR3 region has 14 residues. CDR3 bases: TGTGCCAGCTCACCACTAGCAGATGCCTACGAGCAGTACTTC. Encoded protein: CASSPLADAYEQYF.

The chain links TRBV5-5 to TRBJ1-1; D is unresolved. The V gene's germline CDR1 is SGHKS and CDR2 YYEKEE (reference sequence). V dropped 0 bases and J dropped 4 bases, with 13 bases sitting between them. The CDR3 contains 15 residues. Here the CDR3 reads CASSLVPGFATEAFF. CDR3 nucleotides: TGTGCCAGCAGCTTGGTACCGGGGTTCGCCACTGAAGCTTTCTTT.

The table lists this clone with a count of one. V gene TRBV4-1 combines with J gene TRBJ2-1; no reliable D call. The V gene's germline CDR1 is MGHRA and CDR2 YSYEKL. The CDR3 spans 14 residues. V lost 1 base, J lost 7 bases, and 11 bases lay in between. The CDR3 protein is CASSQGAPLNEQFF. CDR3 bases: TGCGCCAGCAGCCAAGGGGCGCCCTTAAATGAGCAGTTCTTC.

The chain couples TRBV2 to TRBJ1-5; D gene ambiguous. The CDR3 has 14 amino acids. Trimming left V 4 bases short and J 0 bases short, with 7 bases between. The germline gives CDR1 SNHLY, CDR2 FYNNEI. The CDR3 bases are TGTGCCAGCAGTGCCCTGAATAGCAATCAGCCCCAGCATTTT. This encodes CASSALNSNQPQHF. Drawing the rest from reference TRBV2 and TRBJ1-5, the complete variable domain is EPEVTQTPSHQVTQMGQEVILRCVPISNHLYFYWYRQILGQKVEFLVSFYNNEISEKSEIFDDQFSVERPDGSNFTLKIRSTKLEDSAMYFCASSALNSNQPQHFGDGTRLSIL.

This rearrangement joins TRBV5-1 to TRBJ2-7; D gene ambiguous. Trimming took 0 bases from V and 0 from J, leaving 7 bases between them. In germline, CDR1 is SGHRS, CDR2 YFSETQ. The CDR3 extends over 14 amino acids. The CDR3 DNA reads TGCGCCAGCAGCTTGGCTCAGCCCTCCTACGAGCAGTACTTC. Residues: CASSLAQPSYEQYF.

The CDR3 region is CASSLVLRLAVDYEQYF. CDR3 DNA: TGTGCCAGCAGCTTAGTCTTGAGGCTAGCGGTAGACTACGAGCAGTACTTC. The chain couples TRBV11-2 to TRBJ2-7; TRBD2 matches at 7 bases. The V gene end was trimmed by 1 base and the J gene end by 3 bases; junction bases not matched to a gene: 12. The CDR3 covers 17 residues. Looked up from germline, CDR1 is SGHAT and CDR2 is FQNNGV.

The chain employs TRBV18 and TRBJ2-4; perhaps D is TRBD1 or TRBD2 (5 bases each). Trimming took 3 bases from V and 8 from J, leaving 11 bases between them. CDR1 is KGHSH and CDR2 is LQKENI in the germline V gene. The CDR3 has 13 residues. The CDR3, as DNA: TGTGCCAGCTCACCCGGGATGGGGGACATTCAGTACTTC. Protein sequence: CASSPGMGDIQYF.

As concerns this clone: The same CDR3 can be traced to other DNA sequences in this sample. The chain is built from TRBV29-1 and TRBJ2-7, with 7 positions matching TRBD1. Germline V gives CDR1 SQVTM, CDR2 ANQGSEA. J was trimmed by 0 bases and V by 6 bases; bases with no gene match: 2. This CDR3 comprises 12 residues. The CDR3, as DNA: TGCAGCGTGGGGGACAGCTCCTACGAGCAGTACTTC. Protein: CSVGDSSYEQYF.

This clone was counted once. V gene TRBV14 combines with J gene TRBJ2-1; TRBD2 agrees at 8 bases. CDR3 size: 16 residues. CDR1 is SGHDN and CDR2 is FVKESK in the germline V gene. Unmatched junction bases numbered 5, after V lost 0 bases and J lost 4 bases. The DNA of the CDR3 is TGTGCCAGCAGCCAAGATAGGTCTAGCGGGTACAATGAGCAGTTCTTC. This translates into CASSQDRSSGYNEQFF.

This clone was seen a single time. Distinct nucleotide sequences in the sample also encode this CDR3. The gene calls are TRBV5-1 and TRBJ2-1; 11 bases are shared with TRBD2. J lost 1 base, V lost 4 bases, and 4 bases had no gene match. CDR1 SGHRS and CDR2 YFSETQ come from the germline V gene. The CDR3 is 16 amino acids. The CDR3 coding sequence is TGCGCCAGCAGCCCCGGGACTAGCGGATCCTACAATGAGCAGTTCTTC. Translation: CASSPGTSGSYNEQFF.